This T cell receptor beta chain came from a study of cytomegalovirus exposure and HLA in healthy donors. Study-wide points: Later examination showed HLA-associated TCR beta chains had greater clonal expansion than equally common others. Researchers reportedly found TCR beta sequences accurately predicted most subjects' HLA-A and HLA-B alleles. Earlier analysis yielded a pattern in which most TCR beta V segments were productive about 90% or about 30% of the time. Three CMV-associated chains were confirmed in vitro to be specific for CMV antigens.

The PCR employed 60 Vbeta primers together with 13 Jbeta primers. The protocol was immunoSEQ multiplex PCR, while the TCRdb copy is restricted to in-frame clones and leaves out a portion. The table lists 150,000 to 200,000 clones, around 80% of them singletons, with 0.85% to 1.4% in the top ten. A remark on this clone: Its antigen is not identified.

Trimming took off 5 bases at V and 10 bases at J, with 17 bases between the two ends. The CDR3 contains 13 residues. Looked up from germline, CDR1 is MNHEY and CDR2 is SMNVEV (reference sequence). The chain couples TRBV27 to TRBJ1-1; D gene ambiguous. This TCR was sampled from a woman aged 40-49 years in good health and CMV-seronegative. The sequencing input was PBMCs. The CDR3 protein is CASSPEASLVAFF. Here the CDR3 DNA reads TGTGCCAGCAGTCCAGAGGCCTCTTTAGTAGCTTTCTTT.